This TCR beta chain was sequenced for a study of T cell changes during pregnancy in multiple sclerosis. Germline assignment: CDR1 LNHDA and CDR2 SQIVND (reference sequence). V was clipped by 1 base and J by 4 bases; unmatched bases: 4. The CDR3 is 15 residues long. Clones were read by immunoSEQ multiplex PCR, and TCRdb kept only the in-frame ones, dropping some. The sample has about 43,000 clones; 88% are singletons. This clone was counted once. The chain joins TRBV19 to TRBJ1-5; 7 positions match TRBD1. The sequenced sample was peripheral blood, obtained in the first trimester of pregnancy. This TCR was recovered from a female donor in good health, enrolled as a control in a pregnancy study. As DNA, the CDR3 is TGTGCCAGTAGTATAGGACAGGGCCTTAATCAGCCCCAGCATTTT. Amino acid sequence: CASSIGQGLNQPQHF.